This T cell receptor (beta chain) was recovered during a study of blood T cell repertoires in COVID-19 (dated by TCRdb to the early 2020s). Background for the entire study: The collaborator samples originated in the United States, Italy and Spain and spanned the acute and convalescent phases of COVID-19. The material from the prospective study consisted of cDNA or gDNA derived from T cells, B-cell-depleted T cells, or PBMCs. Subjects who had been exposed to COVID-19, were actively infected with it, or had recovered from it provided the deeply sampled blood TCRbeta repertoires that made up the dataset. The repertoires were made available in a free public database intended to serve as a resource for research on the immune response to SARS-CoV-2. Samples were obtained from the ongoing ImmuneRACE study (first 160 participants) and from over 1,000 subjects provided by 6 global collaborators. Nearly every sample came with metadata listing a de-identified subject ID, COVID-19 status, age in years and sex. Where available, HLA class I and class II types were taken from metadata supplied by the sample provider and were not determined by assay-based typing.

Whole blood was collected in K2EDTA tubes by collaborating institutions according to the institutions' own protocols. For TCRbeta analysis, collaborators shipped samples in one of three forms: frozen whole blood, isolated PBMCs, or DNA extracted from either of those sample types. The CDR3 runs 14 amino acids, cysteine and phenylalanine included. Solely the CDR3 DNA is kept, with 42 bases framed from the first base. Cut back by 1 base and 2 bases, the V and J ends lie 9 bases apart. CDR1 and CDR2, per the germline V gene (reference sequence), are SEHNR and FQNEAQ. What the research found in general, with its limitations: The quantity of clinical and demographic metadata differed by source and by participant and was supplied without curation.

TCRbeta CDR3 regions were amplified from genomic DNA by means of the immunoSEQ Assay, a bias-controlled multiplex PCR. For the original study's pipeline: The number of nucleated cells in each sample was estimated from the amplification of reference gene primers within the assay. Sequence reads were collapsed and filtered to measure the absolute abundance of every unique TCRbeta CDR3 rearrangement. For each sample, productive Simpson clonality was calculated as the square root of Simpson's diversity index over productive rearrangements. Here the immuneACCESS table is served through TCRdb, limited to in-frame sequences with V and J called. Missing clones are a known gap in these copies; in checked studies unresolved V genes cover under half, and the rest lacks a known reason. The V and J calls and the clone size are those of that table, but D and trimming were determined from the DNA. The sample table lists around 30,000 clones, approximately 86% of them with a count of one. The ten largest clones add up to about 12% of the sample.

A remark on this clone: Its binding antigen is unknown. The input lacks base qualities; no much larger clone sits a single base away.

Sequenced input: peripheral blood. The sequence was obtained from a human donor in a cohort sampled during active COVID-19. The donor label of this sample is uncertain. The receptor chain draws on TRBV7-9 and TRBJ2-7; perhaps TRBD1 is the D gene, with 5 bases matching. The nucleotide sequence is TGTGCCAGCAGCTTAGAAAGGGGTGCCTACGAGCAGTACTTC. This translates into CASSLERGAYEQYF.